This T cell receptor (beta chain) was obtained from a study of CD8+ T cells in alopecia areata. Described treatment: oral pan-JAK inhibitor, 5-10 mg twice daily. Peripheral blood and lesional scalp punch biopsies came from alopecia areata patients. cDNA reverse transcribed from extracted RNA served as the sequencing template. Clones were sequenced by immunoSEQ multiplex PCR, and TCRdb holds only the in-frame ones, with some missing. The sample shows about 190,000 clones, roughly three fifths of them seen only once. The sample here was CD4+ T cells sorted from blood, taken at week 4, from a patient treated with tofacitinib. This sequence was found in a human donor with alopecia areata.

The CDR3: CASSPRVSLVGGPLDEQFF. The CDR3 region has the DNA TGTGCCAGCAGTCCACGGGTCTCCCTAGTGGGAGGGCCTCTGGATGAGCAGTTCTTC. The chain employs TRBV14 and TRBJ2-1; 7 bases match TRBD2. V trimming: 6 bases; J trimming: 8 bases; junction bases outside the gene matches: 25. The V gene's germline CDR1 is SGHDN and CDR2 FVKESK. The length of the CDR3 is 19 residues.